Listed here are 23 T cell receptor beta chains from one sample, sequenced in a study of CD8+CD57+ T cells in acquired aplastic anemia. The template used for profiling TCR beta VDJ and CDR3 was genomic DNA. Each CDR3 protein gets one entry after TCRdb re-called the reads with MiXCR. The table includes fewer than 150,000 distinct CDR3 sequences, 48% detected once. Sequenced sample: sorted CD4+, CD8+, or CD8+CD57+ T cells (not recorded which) from PBMCs. The source is a human donor in good health, serving as a control.

Ten or more counts support this clonotype. This chain joins TRBV20-1 and TRBJ1-2, with 7 bases identical to TRBD1. This CDR3 comprises 15 residues. Germline CDR1 and CDR2: DFQATT and SNEGSKA (reference sequence). CDR3 bases: TGCAGCGTGACCCGACCGGGACAGAAAAACTATGGCTACACCTTC. Translating it yields CSVTRPGQKNYGYTF.

Points on this clonotype: The junction and the germline gene differ at one end; a read error may be behind it. The chain links TRBV11-1 to TRBJ2-3; 10 bases map to TRBD1. Germline V gene sequence: CDR1 SGHAT, CDR2 FQDESV (reference sequence). The CDR3 contains 16 residues. The CDR3 region is CASSLGRQGAGDTQYF. DNA of the CDR3: TGTGCCAGCAGTTTAGGGAGACAGGGGGCAGGAGATACGCAGTATTTT.

This clonotype was observed at least ten times. V gene TRBV6-4 combines with J gene TRBJ2-7, with D uncertain. The CDR3 contains 12 residues. Trimming shortened V by 2 bases and J by 9 bases, and 11 bases separated the two germline ends. CDR1 and CDR2 (germline): MRHNA, SNTAGT. The CDR3 is CASSDRAKGQYF. As DNA, the CDR3 is TGTGCCAGCAGTGACAGAGCCAAGGGGCAGTACTTC.

The chain uses TRBV7-8 and TRBJ2-7; tentative D call: TRBD2 (5 bases). V lost 2 bases and J lost 0, with 14 bases in between. Germline V gene data show CDR1 as SGHVS and CDR2 as FQNEAQ. The CDR3 runs 16 residues. In nucleotides, the CDR3 is TGTGCCAGCAGCTTAATAGGACTTTCGAGCTCCTACGAGCAGTACGTC. As protein: CASSLIGLSSSYEQYV.

This clonotype came up a few times. The rearrangement uses TRBV29-1 and TRBJ2-5, with a possible D match to TRBD2 (5 bases). This CDR3 is 13 amino acids long. Germline values: CDR1 SQVTM, CDR2 ANQGSEA. The V end lost 4 bases, the J end lost 2 bases, and 11 bases lay between the germline ends. In DNA form, the CDR3 reads TGCAGCGTTGGGGGAGAAAGTCAAGAGACCCAGTACTTC. Amino acid sequence: CSVGGESQETQYF.

This clonotype rates as medium-sized (0.01 to 0.1%). The chain employs TRBV7-9 and TRBJ1-6; D is unresolved. This CDR3 is built from 12 residues. Trimming stripped 5 bases from V and 13 bases from J, with 12 bases between. Germline values: CDR1 SEHNR, CDR2 FQNEAQ (reference sequence). The CDR3: CASSPASLPLHF. The CDR3 DNA reads as TGTGCCAGCAGCCCCGCGTCCCTGCCCCTCCACTTT.

On this clonotype: A read error may produce the germline difference seen at one junction end. This chain connects TRBV20-1 to TRBJ1-3; TRBD1 is a possible D gene (6 bases). The CDR3 covers 15 residues. CDR1 and CDR2 from the germline V gene are DFQATT and SNEGSKA (reference sequence). The CDR3 DNA reads as TGCAGTGCGACAGACAGGCGTCGTTCTGGAAACACCATATGTTTT. Translation: CSATDRRRSGNTICF.

V is TRBV20-1 and J is TRBJ1-2; TRBD1 might be the D (5 bases). Per the germline V gene, CDR1 is DFQATT and CDR2 is SNEGSKA (reference sequence). Trimming left V 3 bases short and J 7 bases short, with 12 bases between. The length of the CDR3 is 12 residues. The DNA of the CDR3 is TGCAGTGCTAGTGCCGGGGGTGTTGGCTACACCTTC. This gives the protein CSASAGGVGYTF.

This clonotype was counted only a few times. V usage is TRBV7-8 and J usage is TRBJ2-7; perhaps TRBD2 as D (5 bases). V was clipped by 5 bases and J by 1 base, with 9 bases between them. The CDR3 sequence is 13 residues long. Germline V lookup: CDR1 SGHVS, CDR2 FQNEAQ. CDR3 protein: CASSRGLSYEQYV. The DNA for the CDR3 is TGTGCCAGCAGCCGCGGACTTTCCTACGAGCAGTACGTC.

This clonotype was seen only once. This chain joins TRBV7-9 and TRBJ2-5, with a possible D match to TRBD2 (7 bases). CDR1 SEHNR and CDR2 FQNEAQ come from the germline V gene (reference sequence). The CDR3 runs to 12 residues. Trimming took off 5 bases at V and 4 bases at J, with 8 bases between the two ends. The DNA for the CDR3 is TGTGCCAGCAGCGGGGGGGCAGAGACCCAGTACTTC. Residues: CASSGGAETQYF.

J is TRBJ2-5 and V is TRBV24-1; 7 nucleotides align to TRBD1. The length of the CDR3 is 15 residues. J lost 4 bases, V lost 3 bases, and 7 bases had no gene match. Germline CDR1 is KGHDR and CDR2 is SFDVKD. CDR3 nucleotides: TGTGCCACCAGTGATCGAAGGGGGCGCCTAGAGACCCAGTACTTC. Protein sequence: CATSDRRGRLETQYF.

The sample holds many counts of this clonotype. This chain joins TRBV20-1 and TRBJ1-5, with D tentatively TRBD1 (5 bases). V was pared by 2 bases and J by 3 bases, with 14 bases between. Germline values: CDR1 DFQATT, CDR2 SNEGSKA (reference sequence). This CDR3 is built from 15 residues. CDR3 nucleotides: TGCAGTGCTAGACCTCCGGGACTTTCCAATCAGCCCCAGCATTTT. Translation gives CSARPPGLSNQPQHF.

This clonotype has only a few counts. CDR3 DNA: TGTGCCAGCAGTTACTACGGGAGAAACACTGAAGCTTTCTTT. Translating gives CASSYYGRNTEAFF. V usage is TRBV6-5 and J usage is TRBJ1-1; D is ambiguous. The germline V gene has CDR1 MNHEY and CDR2 SVGAGI. The CDR3 runs 14 residues. Trimming left V 1 base short and J 2 bases short, with 8 bases between.

In this sample, this clonotype turned up many times. This rearrangement joins TRBV4-1 to TRBJ1-1; 9 positions agree with TRBD1. Unmatched junction bases numbered 19, after V lost 3 bases and J lost 5 bases. CDR1 and CDR2 from the germline V gene are MGHRA and YSYEKL. The CDR3 sequence is 19 residues long. The chain's CDR3 is CASSHGLPGQGGGRTEAFF. The CDR3 DNA is TGCGCCAGCAGCCACGGTCTCCCGGGACAGGGAGGGGGGCGAACTGAAGCTTTCTTT.

This clonotype was observed at least ten times. The chain is built from TRBV29-1 and TRBJ1-1; D may be TRBD1 (5 bases). Trimming shortened V by 7 bases and J by 1 base, and 10 bases separated the two germline ends. The germline V gene encodes CDR1 SQVTM and CDR2 ANQGSEA. The CDR3 sequence is 12 residues long. The CDR3 sequence: CSAGGQNTEAFF. CDR3 sequence (DNA): TGCAGCGCCGGAGGACAGAACACTGAAGCTTTCTTT.

This clonotype showed up many times. The chain has TRBV13 and TRBJ2-3; 12 bases fit TRBD2. This CDR3 comprises 19 residues. J lost 1 base, V lost 3 bases, and 11 bases had no gene match. Looked up from germline, CDR1 is PRHDT and CDR2 is FYEKMQ (reference sequence). In DNA form, the CDR3 reads TGTGCCAGCAGCTTTTGGGGGCTAGCGGGGGGGCTGGGCACAGATACGCAGTATTTT. Translated, it gives CASSFWGLAGGLGTDTQYF.

This sequence joins TRBV19 and TRBJ2-7; the match to TRBD1 covers 10 bases. This CDR3 comprises 14 residues. Germline-derived CDR1 and CDR2 are LNHDA and SQIVND (reference sequence). V gave up 5 bases and J gave up 4 bases; unmatched junction bases: 5. The CDR3 spells CASSLRQGAYEQYF. In DNA, the CDR3 is TGTGCCAGTAGTCTCAGACAGGGGGCTTACGAGCAGTACTTC.

The V call is TRBV20-1, the J call TRBJ2-1, with TRBD2 matching over 13 bases. V trimming: 8 bases; J trimming: 9 bases; junction bases outside the gene matches: 16. This CDR3 comprises 16 residues. Germline CDR1 DFQATT, CDR2 SNEGSKA (reference sequence). CDR3 in amino acids: CSRPGTSGTPAGEQFF. Here the CDR3 DNA reads TGCAGTCGTCCCGGGACTAGCGGGACCCCAGCCGGTGAGCAGTTCTTC.

This clonotype was observed a handful of times. The genes are TRBV2 and TRBJ2-3; the D is unclear. The CDR3 is 12 amino acids. Germline CDR1 reads SNHLY; CDR2 reads FYNNEI. V lost 7 bases and J 6 bases, leaving 11 bases between the germline ends. In DNA, the CDR3 is TGTGCCAGCAAACCAGGAACGGATACGCAGTATTTT. Protein sequence: CASKPGTDTQYF. Drawing the rest from reference TRBV2 and TRBJ2-3, the complete variable domain is EPEVTQTPSHQVTQMGQEVILRCVPISNHLYFYWYRQILGQKVEFLVSFYNNEISEKSEIFDDQFSVERPDGSNFTLKIRSTKLEDSAMYFCASKPGTDTQYFGPGTRLTVL.

This clonotype was counted ten times or more. The chain links TRBV4-1 to TRBJ1-1; D is uncertain. The germline V gene has CDR1 MGHRA and CDR2 YSYEKL. V was trimmed by 3 bases and J by 0 bases, leaving 17 bases between them. The CDR3 sequence is 17 residues long. The CDR3 sequence is CASSHQERIEMNTEAFF. In DNA form, the CDR3 reads TGCGCCAGCAGCCATCAAGAGAGAATCGAGATGAACACTGAAGCTTTCTTT.

This clonotype was found many times. V gene TRBV3-1 combines with J gene TRBJ1-2; D remains ambiguous. CDR1 LGHDT and CDR2 YNNKEL come from the germline V gene (reference sequence). The CDR3 sequence is 15 residues long. Trimming pared 1 base from V and 0 bases from J, leaving 9 bases between. CDR3 residues: CASSQGQPTNYGYTF. The CDR3 DNA is TGTGCCAGCAGCCAAGGGCAGCCAACTAACTATGGCTACACCTTC.

This clonotype was counted ten times or more. CDR3 loop: CASSPPGEGWDQPQHF. The DNA for the CDR3 is TGTGCCAGCAGCCCACCGGGGGAGGGGTGGGATCAGCCCCAGCATTTT. The V and J genes are TRBV7-9 and TRBJ1-5; D may be TRBD1 (5 bases). With 5 bases removed from V and 5 bases from J, the gap between germline ends came to 19 bases. Germline CDR1 and CDR2: SEHNR and FQNEAQ (reference sequence). This CDR3 contains 16 residues.

This rearrangement joins TRBV15 to TRBJ2-7, with 8 bases matching TRBD2. CDR1 LNHNV and CDR2 YYDKDF come from the germline V gene (reference sequence). V gave up 0 bases and J gave up 4 bases; unmatched junction bases: 8. The CDR3 totals 16 residues. The CDR3 reads CATSRDRGGGQYEQYF. CDR3 coding DNA: TGTGCCACCAGCAGAGATCGGGGGGGGGGCCAATACGAGCAGTACTTC.